The sequence of this T cell receptor (beta chain) was determined in a study of blood T cell repertoires in COVID-19. Across the whole study: Samples taken during acute and convalescent COVID-19 were collected in the United States, Italy and Spain. Nucleic acid was either cDNA or gDNA, and it came from T cells, B-cell-depleted T cells, or PBMCs.

As processed by the authors: Amplification with reference gene primers provided the estimates of nucleated cell counts. Generated by immunoSEQ multiplex PCR, the TCRdb table keeps only in-frame clones and is missing some. That table furnishes V, J and clone size, whereas the DNA furnished D and trimming. This sample yields around 250,000 clones, of which roughly 89% are seen a single time; less than 3% belongs to the top ten. This CDR3 has 16 residues. Unmatched junction bases numbered 10, after V lost 3 bases and J lost 7 bases. Germline lookup yields CDR1 LGHDT and CDR2 YNNKEL (reference sequence).

The TCR originated in a woman in her thirties with active or convalescent COVID-19. Sequencing was done on a sample of peripheral blood. The chain carries TRBV3-1 (or the pseudogene TRBV3-2) and TRBJ2-7; 12 nucleotides line up with TRBD2. The DNA of the CDR3 is TGTGCCAGCAGCCACCGGCTAGCGGGGGGGCCTGGGGAGCAGTACTTC. This sequence encodes CASSHRLAGGPGEQYF.